This T cell receptor beta chain derives from a study of beta chain features in type 1 diabetes. Study results and limitations: People with Type 1 diabetes carried modestly yet significantly shorter TCRB CDR3s in all four CD4+ subsets. More deletions and fewer insertions at VDJ junctions were found in patients with type 1 diabetes. Compared with healthy donors, patients appeared to share more similar naive, central memory and regulatory TCRB repertoires.

With 6 bases removed from V and 0 bases from J, the gap between germline ends came to 12 bases. From germline, CDR1 is MGHDK and CDR2 SYGVNS. The length of the CDR3 is 16 residues. Expressed TCRB transcripts were sequenced because the entire RNA isolate underwent reverse transcription. Produced via immunoSEQ multiplex PCR; TCRdb's table is partial and in-frame only. The sample includes hundreds of thousands of clones, 7.5% to 9% seen only once; the top ten take less than 0.45%. This clone was seen only a few times. What it binds is unknown. The receptor was derived from a woman aged 18-29 years in good health. The source material was central memory CD4+ T cells from blood. This chain links TRBV25-1 with TRBJ2-6, with a possible D match to TRBD1 (6 bases). The CDR3 region has the DNA TGTGCCAGCAGCCCTTTAGGGGGCTCTGGGGCCAACGTCCTGACTTTC. Translation: CASSPLGGSGANVLTF.